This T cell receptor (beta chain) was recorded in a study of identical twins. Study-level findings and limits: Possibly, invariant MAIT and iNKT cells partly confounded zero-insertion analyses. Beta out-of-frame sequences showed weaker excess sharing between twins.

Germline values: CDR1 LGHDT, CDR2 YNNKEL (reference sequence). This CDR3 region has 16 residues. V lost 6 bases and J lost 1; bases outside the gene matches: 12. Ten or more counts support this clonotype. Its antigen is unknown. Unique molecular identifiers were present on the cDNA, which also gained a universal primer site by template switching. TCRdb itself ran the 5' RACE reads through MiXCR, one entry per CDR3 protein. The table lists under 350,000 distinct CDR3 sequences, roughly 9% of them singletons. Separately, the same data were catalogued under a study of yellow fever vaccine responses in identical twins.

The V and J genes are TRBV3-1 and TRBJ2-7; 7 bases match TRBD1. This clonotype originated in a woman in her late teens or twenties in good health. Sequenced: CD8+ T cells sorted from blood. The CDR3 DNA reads TGTGCCAGCAGTCGCTTTACAGGGGTTTGGTCCTACGAGCAGTACTTC. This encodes CASSRFTGVWSYEQYF.